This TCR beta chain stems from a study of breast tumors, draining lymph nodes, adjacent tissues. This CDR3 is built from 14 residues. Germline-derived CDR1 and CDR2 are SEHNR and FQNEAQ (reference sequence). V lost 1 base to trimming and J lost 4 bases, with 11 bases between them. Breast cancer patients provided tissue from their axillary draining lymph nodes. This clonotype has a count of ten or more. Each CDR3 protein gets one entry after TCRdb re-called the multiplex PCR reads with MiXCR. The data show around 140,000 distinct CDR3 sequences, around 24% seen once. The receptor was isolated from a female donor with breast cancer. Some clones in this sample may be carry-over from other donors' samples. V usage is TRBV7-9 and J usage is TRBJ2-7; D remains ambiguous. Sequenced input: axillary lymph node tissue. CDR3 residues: CASSLGGFRYEQYF. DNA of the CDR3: TGTGCCAGCAGCTTAGGGGGTTTTCGGTACGAGCAGTACTTC.